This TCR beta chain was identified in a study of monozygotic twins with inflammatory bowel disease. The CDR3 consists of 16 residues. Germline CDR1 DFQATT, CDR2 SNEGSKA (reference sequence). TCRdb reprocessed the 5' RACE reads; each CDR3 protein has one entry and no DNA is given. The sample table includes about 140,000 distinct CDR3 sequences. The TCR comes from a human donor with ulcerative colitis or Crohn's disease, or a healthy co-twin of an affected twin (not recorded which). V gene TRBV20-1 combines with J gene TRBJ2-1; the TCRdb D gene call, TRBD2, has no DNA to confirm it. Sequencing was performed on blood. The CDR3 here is CSAKASGGRSYNEQFF.